This passage covers 3 T cell receptor beta chains from one sample sequenced in a study of T cells in Graves' hyperthyroidism and ophthalmopathy. Amplified TCR beta CDR3 regions came from RNA transcripts. HTBI primers were the set used in a first-round RT-PCR of the TCR CDR3. TCRdb reprocessed the multiplex PCR reads with MiXCR, giving one entry per CDR3 protein. The table records more than 500,000 distinct CDR3 sequences, about 16% of them present only once. The sequenced sample was blood. These receptor sequences come from a woman aged 25 to 39 with Graves' ophthalmopathy.

This clonotype was found many times. V and J are TRBV2 and TRBJ2-5; D ambiguous. Per the germline V gene, CDR1 is SNHLY and CDR2 is FYNNEI. Trimming stripped 10 bases from V and 1 base from J, with 16 bases between. The CDR3 totals 14 residues. Here the CDR3 reads CANRTIFSQETQYF. CDR3 coding DNA: TGTGCCAACAGAACAATCTTTTCCCAAGAGACCCAGTACTTC.

The chain joins TRBV10-3 to TRBJ1-4, with D hard to call. Per germline, CDR1 ENHRY and CDR2 SYGVKD. There are 15 residues in the CDR3. The germline V and J ends were trimmed by 7 bases and 0 bases, with 12 bases remaining between them. The CDR3 DNA reads TGTGCCATCAATGTTAACACGGCAACTAATGAAAAACTGTTTTTT. Translation gives CAINVNTATNEKLFF.

This clonotype was seen ten or more times. This sequence joins TRBV11-2 and TRBJ2-1; D remains ambiguous. The CDR3 is 13 amino acids. The V gene lost 3 bases and the J gene lost 10 bases, with 13 bases spanning the gap. Germline CDR1 and CDR2: SGHAT and FQNNGV. The CDR3, as DNA: TGTGCCAGCAGCTTTCAGGATTCACCAGAGCAGTTCTTC. As protein: CASSFQDSPEQFF.